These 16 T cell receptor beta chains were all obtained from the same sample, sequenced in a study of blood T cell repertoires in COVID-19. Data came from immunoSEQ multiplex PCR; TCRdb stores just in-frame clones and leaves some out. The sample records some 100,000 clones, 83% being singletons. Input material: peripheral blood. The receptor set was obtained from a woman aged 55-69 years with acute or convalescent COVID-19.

The CDR3 sequence is CASSVRGLADYNEQFF. The CDR3 bases are TGTGCCAGCAGCGTTCGGGGTTTAGCGGACTACAATGAGCAGTTCTTC. This chain connects TRBV9 to TRBJ2-1; a possible D gene is TRBD2 (6 bases). The CDR3 runs 16 residues. CDR1 and CDR2 from the germline V gene are SGDLS and YYNGEE. The ends were cut back, 2 bases at V and 3 bases at J, with 15 bases in the middle.

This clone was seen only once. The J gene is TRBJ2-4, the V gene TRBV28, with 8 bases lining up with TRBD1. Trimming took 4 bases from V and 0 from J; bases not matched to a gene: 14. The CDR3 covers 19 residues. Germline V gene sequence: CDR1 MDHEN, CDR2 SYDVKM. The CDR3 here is CASSYFPPGQGLAKNIQYF. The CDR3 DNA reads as TGTGCCAGCAGTTATTTCCCACCCGGACAGGGACTAGCCAAAAACATTCAGTACTTC.

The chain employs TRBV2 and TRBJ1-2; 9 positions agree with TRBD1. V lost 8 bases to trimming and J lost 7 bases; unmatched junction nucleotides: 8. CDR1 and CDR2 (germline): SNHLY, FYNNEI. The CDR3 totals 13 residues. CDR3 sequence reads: CASRPGTGSGYTF. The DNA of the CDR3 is TGTGCCAGCCGTCCCGGGACAGGGTCTGGCTACACCTTC.

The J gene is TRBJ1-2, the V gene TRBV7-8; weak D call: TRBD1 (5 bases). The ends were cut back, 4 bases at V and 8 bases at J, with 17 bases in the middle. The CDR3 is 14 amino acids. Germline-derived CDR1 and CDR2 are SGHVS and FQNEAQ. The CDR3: CASSSTMPGDGYTF. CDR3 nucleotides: TGTGCCAGCAGCTCGACTATGCCGGGGGACGGCTACACCTTC.

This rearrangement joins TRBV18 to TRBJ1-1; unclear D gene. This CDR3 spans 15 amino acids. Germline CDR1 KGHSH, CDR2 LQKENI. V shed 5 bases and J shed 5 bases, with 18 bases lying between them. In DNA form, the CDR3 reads TGTGCCAGCTCATATATACGCGAATCCGGGACTGAAGCTTTCTTT. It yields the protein CASSYIRESGTEAFF.

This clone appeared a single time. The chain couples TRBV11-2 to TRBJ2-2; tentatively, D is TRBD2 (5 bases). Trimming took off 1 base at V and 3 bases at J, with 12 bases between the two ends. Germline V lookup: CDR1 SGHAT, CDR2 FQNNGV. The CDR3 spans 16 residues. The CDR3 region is CASSLGASSYTGELFF. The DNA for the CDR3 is TGTGCCAGCAGCTTAGGTGCTAGCTCCTACACCGGGGAGCTGTTTTTT.

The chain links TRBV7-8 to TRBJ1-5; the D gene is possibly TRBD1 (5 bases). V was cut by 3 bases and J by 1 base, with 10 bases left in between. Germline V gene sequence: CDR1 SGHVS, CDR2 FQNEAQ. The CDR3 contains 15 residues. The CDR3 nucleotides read TGTGCCAGCAGCTTCGACAGCCTAAGCAATCAGCCCCAGCATTTT. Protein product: CASSFDSLSNQPQHF.

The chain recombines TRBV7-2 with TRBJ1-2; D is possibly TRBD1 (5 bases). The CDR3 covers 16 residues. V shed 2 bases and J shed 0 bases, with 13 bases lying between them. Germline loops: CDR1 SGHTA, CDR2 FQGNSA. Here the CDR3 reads CASSLNPQTANYGYTF. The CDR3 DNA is TGTGCCAGCAGCTTAAACCCTCAGACAGCTAACTATGGCTACACCTTC.

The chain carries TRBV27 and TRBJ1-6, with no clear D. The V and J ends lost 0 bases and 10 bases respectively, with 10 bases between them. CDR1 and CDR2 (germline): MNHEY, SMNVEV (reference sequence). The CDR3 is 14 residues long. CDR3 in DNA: TGTGCCAGCAGTTTATCCGGGATTTGGTCACCCCTCCACTTT. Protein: CASSLSGIWSPLHF.

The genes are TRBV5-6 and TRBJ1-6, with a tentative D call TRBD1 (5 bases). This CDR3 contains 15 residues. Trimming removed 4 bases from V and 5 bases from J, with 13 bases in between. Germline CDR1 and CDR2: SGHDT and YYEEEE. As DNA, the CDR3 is TGTGCCAGCAGCCCGCGGGGGACCCATAATTCACCCCTCCACTTT. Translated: CASSPRGTHNSPLHF.

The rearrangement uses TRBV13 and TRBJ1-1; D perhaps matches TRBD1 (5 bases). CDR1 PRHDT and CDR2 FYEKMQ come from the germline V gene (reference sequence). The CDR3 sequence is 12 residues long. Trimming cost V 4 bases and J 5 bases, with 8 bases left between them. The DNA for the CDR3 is TGTGCCAGCAGCTGGGGCCCAACTGAAGCTTTCTTT. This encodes CASSWGPTEAFF.

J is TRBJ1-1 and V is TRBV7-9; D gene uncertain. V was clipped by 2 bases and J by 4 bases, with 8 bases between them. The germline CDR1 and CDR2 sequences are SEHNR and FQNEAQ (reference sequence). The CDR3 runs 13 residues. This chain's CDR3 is CASSLSRSTEAFF. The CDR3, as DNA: TGTGCCAGCAGCTTAAGTAGGAGCACTGAAGCTTTCTTT.

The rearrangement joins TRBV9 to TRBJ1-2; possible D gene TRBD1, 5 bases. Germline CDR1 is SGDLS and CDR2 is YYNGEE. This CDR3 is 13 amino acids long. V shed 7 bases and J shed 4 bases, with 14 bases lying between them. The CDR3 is CASGAGSGYGYTF. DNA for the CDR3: TGTGCCAGCGGGGCGGGGTCAGGCTATGGCTACACCTTC.

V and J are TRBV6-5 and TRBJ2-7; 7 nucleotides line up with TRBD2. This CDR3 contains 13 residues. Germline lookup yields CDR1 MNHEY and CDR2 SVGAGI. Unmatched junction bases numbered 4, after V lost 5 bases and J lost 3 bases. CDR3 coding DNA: TGTGCCAGCAGTCGCGCTAGCGGCTACGAGCAGTACTTC. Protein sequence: CASSRASGYEQYF.

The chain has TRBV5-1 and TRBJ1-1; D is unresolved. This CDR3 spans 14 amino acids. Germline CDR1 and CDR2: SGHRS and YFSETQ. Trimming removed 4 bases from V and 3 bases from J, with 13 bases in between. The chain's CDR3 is CASSASSIDTEAFF. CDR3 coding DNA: TGCGCCAGCAGCGCCTCTAGTATTGACACTGAAGCTTTCTTT.

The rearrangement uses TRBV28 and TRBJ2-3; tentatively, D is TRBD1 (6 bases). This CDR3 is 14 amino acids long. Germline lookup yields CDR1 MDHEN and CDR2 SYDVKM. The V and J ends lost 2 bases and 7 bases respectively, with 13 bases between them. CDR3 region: CASSLTDRRHTQYF. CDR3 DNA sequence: TGTGCCAGCAGTTTAACAGACAGGCGTCATACGCAGTATTTT.